These 27 T cell receptor beta chains were sequenced from one sample in a study of T cell responses to AZD1222 COVID-19 vaccine. The method was immunoSEQ multiplex PCR; TCRdb's version includes in-frame clones alone and lacks a portion of them. The sample includes under 150,000 clones, 88% seen only once; the top ten take less than 4.5%. Material: peripheral blood, obtained on day 0 of AZD1222 vaccination. Receptors were obtained from an adult in good health.

This clone came up a few times. V usage is TRBV18 and J usage is TRBJ2-5, with D perhaps assigned TRBD1 or TRBD2 (6 bases each). The germline V and J ends were trimmed by 6 bases and 3 bases, with 17 bases remaining between them. Germline V gene data show CDR1 as KGHSH and CDR2 as LQKENI. The CDR3 is 15 amino acids. CDR3 nucleotides: TGTGCCAGCTCGCCGCGGGACACGCTCGAAGAGACCCAGTACTTC. Amino acid sequence: CASSPRDTLEETQYF.

The chain is built from TRBV6-6 and TRBJ2-2; possible D gene TRBD2, 6 bases. Germline assignment: CDR1 MNHNY and CDR2 SVGAGI (reference sequence). This CDR3 spans 13 amino acids. The V gene lost 11 bases and the J gene lost 0 bases, with 10 bases spanning the gap. The DNA of the CDR3 is TGTGCCGGAGGGTCTCCGAACACCGGGGAGCTGTTTTTT. Translated: CAGGSPNTGELFF.

The chain joins TRBV4-1 to TRBJ2-2, with D unresolved. Trimming took off 4 bases at V and 6 bases at J, with 3 bases between the two ends. The CDR3 has 11 amino acids. Germline V gene lookup returns CDR1 MGHRA and CDR2 YSYEKL. CDR3 amino acids: CASSRSGELFF. As DNA, the CDR3 is TGCGCCAGCAGCCGGTCCGGGGAGCTGTTTTTT.

The chain carries TRBV11-2 and TRBJ1-1; D gene ambiguous. This CDR3 is built from 14 residues. The V end lost 5 bases, the J end lost 5 bases, and 15 bases lay between the germline ends. Germline V gene lookup returns CDR1 SGHAT and CDR2 FQNNGV. The DNA for the CDR3 is TGTGCCAGCAGCCCCGTTCTCTCGGGGACTGAAGCTTTCTTT. This translates into CASSPVLSGTEAFF.

V gene TRBV24-1 combines with J gene TRBJ2-1; 8 nucleotides agree with TRBD2. Germline V gene sequence: CDR1 KGHDR, CDR2 SFDVKD. Unmatched junction bases numbered 10, after V lost 5 bases and J lost 8 bases. This CDR3 is 15 amino acids long. The chain's CDR3 is CATSGSGGLIDEQFF. The CDR3 DNA is TGTGCCACCAGTGGGTCGGGGGGGCTGATAGATGAGCAGTTCTTC.

The chain links TRBV5-1 to TRBJ1-2; no clear D gene. This CDR3 is built from 15 residues. Trimming took 2 bases from V and 6 from J, leaving 17 bases between them. CDR1 is SGHRS and CDR2 is YFSETQ in the germline V gene. The CDR3 here is CASSFEPKGMDGYTF. The CDR3 DNA follows: TGCGCCAGCAGCTTTGAACCTAAGGGAATGGATGGCTACACCTTC.

The genes are TRBV18 and TRBJ2-6; TRBD1 agrees at 7 bases. V lost 6 bases and J lost 0; bases outside the gene matches: 11. There are 18 residues in the CDR3. In germline, CDR1 is KGHSH, CDR2 LQKENI. As DNA, the CDR3 is TGTGCCAGCTCCCTACCAGGGGGACCTCGCTCTGGGGCCAACGTCCTGACTTTC. Its translation: CASSLPGGPRSGANVLTF.

V gene TRBV28 combines with J gene TRBJ2-5; weak D call: TRBD2 (5 bases). The CDR3 runs to 16 residues. V lost 6 bases to trimming and J lost 2 bases, with 19 bases between them. Germline V CDR1 and CDR2: MDHEN, SYDVKM. CDR3 in amino acids: CASRHLRGSLQETQYF. The CDR3 nucleotides read TGTGCCAGCAGACACCTCCGAGGGAGCCTACAAGAGACCCAGTACTTC.

With regard to this clone: Other DNA sequences in this sample translate to the same CDR3. The chain has TRBV18 and TRBJ1-3, with D hard to call. The CDR3 runs 14 residues. Germline CDR1 and CDR2: KGHSH and LQKENI. The V and J ends lost 3 bases and 3 bases respectively, with 9 bases between them. The CDR3 nucleotides are TGTGCCAGCTCACCTCAGAGGAGTGGAAACACCATATATTTT. Its translation: CASSPQRSGNTIYF.

J is TRBJ2-5 and V is TRBV11-2, with D possibly being TRBD1 (5 bases). This CDR3 has 14 residues. Germline V CDR1 and CDR2: SGHAT, FQNNGV. Trimming stripped 5 bases from V and 4 bases from J, with 14 bases between. CDR3 region: CASSRIRQTETQYF. The CDR3 nucleotides read TGTGCCAGCAGCCGAATTAGACAGACAGAGACCCAGTACTTC. Full variable domain (missing parts from reference TRBV11-2 and TRBJ2-5): EAGVAQSPRYKIIEKRQSVAFWCNPISGHATLYWYQQILGQGPKLLIQFQNNGVVDDSQLPKDRFSAERLKGVDSTLKIQPAKLEDSAVYLCASSRIRQTETQYFGPGTRLLVL.

The V and J genes are TRBV21-1 and TRBJ2-5. TRBV21-1 is noted as a pseudogene. This CDR3 has 14 residues. The CDR3 sequence is CASSKATLTETQYF. The CDR3 region has the DNA TGTGCCAGCAGCAAAGCGACCCTAACGGAGACCCAGTACTTC.

V gene TRBV23-1 combines with J gene TRBJ2-3, with D perhaps TRBD1 or TRBD2 (5 bases each). TRBV23-1 is filed as an ORF, its function uncertain. Trimming took off 8 bases at V and 1 base at J, with 13 bases between the two ends. The CDR3 loop spans 14 amino acids. The CDR3 nucleotides read TGCGCCAGCGGGCCCGAGGGGCGCACAGATACGCAGTATTTT. Encoded protein: CASGPEGRTDTQYF.

In DNA form, the CDR3 reads TGTGCCAGCAGCTCTAAGATGAACACTGAAGCTTTCTTT. This gives the protein CASSSKMNTEAFF. The rearrangement links TRBV7-3 to TRBJ1-1; no clear D. Germline values: CDR1 SGHTA, CDR2 FQGTGA. V was clipped by 4 bases and J by 0 bases, with 6 bases between them. The CDR3 has 13 amino acids.

V gene TRBV19 combines with J gene TRBJ1-1, with D perhaps TRBD1 (6 bases). This CDR3 has 12 amino acids. The V end was cut by 3 bases, the J end by 10 bases, with 12 bases between. CDR1 LNHDA and CDR2 SQIVND come from the germline V gene (reference sequence). CDR3 amino acids: CASSITGSRAFF. In DNA, the CDR3 is TGTGCCAGTAGTATCACAGGGTCTAGAGCTTTCTTT.

The chain carries TRBV9 and TRBJ1-4, with D unresolved. The germline CDR1 and CDR2 sequences are SGDLS and YYNGEE. The CDR3 consists of 14 residues. The ends were cut back, 7 bases at V and 0 bases at J, with 10 bases in the middle. CDR3 nucleotide sequence: TGTGCCAGCTCGGGTGGCTCAACTAATGAAAAACTGTTTTTT. Translation: CASSGGSTNEKLFF.

The genes are TRBV6-5 and TRBJ2-3, with D maybe TRBD2 (7 bases). This CDR3 has 16 amino acids. Trimming took 1 base from V and 4 from J, leaving 15 bases between them. Looked up from germline, CDR1 is MNHEY and CDR2 is SVGAGI. The CDR3 region has the DNA TGTGCCAGCAGTTACTTGGGGGGGCTTTATCCAGATACGCAGTATTTT. As protein: CASSYLGGLYPDTQYF.

This chain joins TRBV16 and TRBJ1-6, with a weak D call TRBD1 (5 bases). The CDR3 is 13 amino acids. V shed 4 bases and J shed 15 bases, with 16 bases lying between them. Germline V gene data show CDR1 as KGHSY and CDR2 as FQNENV. Written as DNA, the CDR3 is TGTGCCAGCAGCCCGTCCGGGGCCCCGGGCCTCCACTTT. Protein sequence: CASSPSGAPGLHF.

This chain links TRBV5-4 with TRBJ1-1; 7 bases line up with TRBD1. CDR1 and CDR2 from the germline V gene are SGHNT and YYREEE (reference sequence). The CDR3 runs 15 residues. J was trimmed by 1 base and V by 2 bases; bases with no gene match: 5. CDR3 region: CASSLGQERNTEAFF. The CDR3 DNA is TGTGCCAGCAGCTTAGGACAGGAGAGGAACACTGAAGCTTTCTTT.

The rearrangement uses TRBV6-5 and TRBJ2-3; 7 bases fit TRBD2. V lost 4 bases, J lost 1 base, and 2 bases stayed unmatched. This CDR3 has 14 residues. CDR1 and CDR2 from the germline V gene are MNHEY and SVGAGI. The CDR3 region has the DNA TGTGCCAGCAGTTCACGGGGGGGCACAGATACGCAGTATTTT. Its translation: CASSSRGGTDTQYF.

The V gene is TRBV6-6, the J gene TRBJ1-1, with D unresolved. CDR1 and CDR2 from the germline V gene are MNHNY and SVGAGI (reference sequence). The CDR3 loop spans 11 amino acids. With 8 bases removed from V and 5 bases from J, the gap between germline ends came to 9 bases. The CDR3 DNA follows: TGTGCCAGCGTCCTCCAAACTGAAGCTTTCTTT. Encoded protein: CASVLQTEAFF.

The V call is TRBV27, the J call TRBJ1-2; a weak D match, TRBD1 (5 bases). CDR3 length: 13 residues. V lost 3 bases, J lost 4 bases, and 9 bases lay in between. CDR1 MNHEY and CDR2 SMNVEV come from the germline V gene (reference sequence). The DNA for the CDR3 is TGTGCCAGCAGTTTGAGTGGGGGCTATGGCTACACCTTC. Amino acid sequence: CASSLSGGYGYTF.

The rearrangement joins TRBV25-1 to TRBJ1-5, with D hard to call. Germline V gives CDR1 MGHDK, CDR2 SYGVNS. The CDR3 consists of 16 residues. The germline V and J ends were trimmed by 1 base and 4 bases, with 14 bases remaining between them. CDR3 amino acids: CASSELRGGCNQPQHF. Here the CDR3 DNA reads TGTGCCAGCAGTGAATTGCGAGGTGGGTGTAATCAGCCCCAGCATTTT.

This clone has a single count. This chain connects TRBV12-3 or TRBV12-4 to TRBJ2-5; D unresolved. The CDR3 runs to 13 residues. Deletions cut 6 bases from V and 3 bases from J, with 11 bases between. The CDR3 here is CASRPSREETQYF. CDR3 nucleotide sequence: TGTGCCAGCAGACCAAGTAGAGAAGAGACCCAGTACTTC.

The chain is built from TRBV11-2 and TRBJ2-1; 7 bases match TRBD1. Trimming removed 2 bases from V and 4 bases from J; junction bases left unmatched: 17. Germline V gene sequence: CDR1 SGHAT, CDR2 FQNNGV. The CDR3 runs 19 residues. The chain's CDR3 is CASSLNPPPPGTVYNEQFF. DNA of the CDR3: TGTGCCAGCAGCTTAAATCCACCTCCCCCCGGGACAGTTTACAATGAGCAGTTCTTC.

This clone has a handful of counts. This chain links TRBV7-9 with TRBJ1-4, with 8 bases aligning to TRBD1. Per the germline V gene, CDR1 is SEHNR and CDR2 is FQNEAQ (reference sequence). This CDR3 has 18 amino acids. Germline trimming cut 5 bases from V and 6 bases from J; bases unmatched to any gene: 17. CDR3 in DNA: TGTGCCAGCAGCCCCCGCGTGGCAGGGGGCGCCGGCTATGAAAAACTGTTTTTT. Translated: CASSPRVAGGAGYEKLFF.

This rearrangement joins TRBV5-1 to TRBJ1-2; no clear D. This CDR3 region has 16 residues. Trimming cost V 3 bases and J 1 base, with 16 bases left between them. In germline, CDR1 is SGHRS, CDR2 YFSETQ. DNA for the CDR3: TGCGCCAGCAGCTCCGGACCCCAGGAGTATAACTATGGCTACACCTTC. Protein product: CASSSGPQEYNYGYTF. Variable domain in full (rest from reference TRBV5-1 and TRBJ1-2): KAGVTQTPRYLIKTRGQQVTLSCSPISGHRSVSWYQQTPGQGLQFLFEYFSETQRNKGNFPGRFSGRQFSNSRSEMNVSTLELGDSALYLCASSSGPQEYNYGYTFGSGTRLTVV.

This clone appeared a few times. The rearrangement uses TRBV5-1 and TRBJ1-1; 9 bases align to TRBD1. The V gene's germline CDR1 is SGHRS and CDR2 YFSETQ. The CDR3 is 17 amino acids. Trimming took 0 bases from V and 1 from J; bases not matched to a gene: 7. The CDR3 nucleotides read TGCGCCAGCAGCTTGGCCCCCACGGGACAGGGGAACACTGAAGCTTTCTTT. Translated, it gives CASSLAPTGQGNTEAFF. The variable domain in full, with the rest retrieved from reference TRBV5-1 and TRBJ1-1, is KAGVTQTPRYLIKTRGQQVTLSCSPISGHRSVSWYQQTPGQGLQFLFEYFSETQRNKGNFPGRFSGRQFSNSRSEMNVSTLELGDSALYLCASSLAPTGQGNTEAFFGQGTRLTVV.